A single sample is the source of the 24 T cell receptor beta chains below, sequenced in a study of cytomegalovirus exposure and HLA in healthy donors. PCR involved 60 Vbeta and 13 Jbeta primers. The assay was immunoSEQ multiplex PCR, and TCRdb's table has in-frame clones only and misses some. The sample lists 130,000 to 150,000 clones, 72% occurring once. Source material: PBMCs. The receptor set was obtained from a man aged 35 to 55 in good health and CMV-seronegative.

The chain couples TRBV15 to TRBJ2-1; D is undetermined. Trimming took 3 bases from V and 10 from J, leaving 10 bases between them. CDR1 is LNHNV, CDR2 YYDKDF, per germline (reference sequence). This CDR3 contains 12 residues. The CDR3 loop is CATSSLMREQFF. CDR3 nucleotide sequence: TGTGCCACCAGCAGCTTAATGAGGGAGCAGTTCTTC. The variable domain in full, with the rest retrieved from reference TRBV15 and TRBJ2-1, is DAMVIQNPRYQVTQFGKPVTLSCSQTLNHNVMYWYQQKSSQAPKLLFHYYDKDFNNEADTPDNFQSRRPNTSFCFLDIRSPGLGDTAMYLCATSSLMREQFFGPGTRLTVL.

The chain recombines TRBV7-3 with TRBJ1-3; D gene ambiguous. CDR3 length: 13 amino acids. The V and J ends lost 2 bases and 4 bases respectively, with 6 bases between them. From germline, CDR1 is SGHTA and CDR2 FQGTGA. CDR3 sequence (DNA): TGTGCCAGCAGCTTATCTCTAGGAAACACCATATATTTT. Translated: CASSLSLGNTIYF.

The chain combines TRBV10-1 with TRBJ1-6; D ambiguous. Between the trimmed V and J ends, which lost 0 bases and 7 bases, there was a span of 10 bases. This CDR3 comprises 15 residues. In germline, CDR1 is WNHNN, CDR2 SYGVQD (reference sequence). In nucleotides, the CDR3 is TGCGCCAGCAGTGAGTCGCGGGATGGGAATTCACCCCTCCACTTT. Its translation is CASSESRDGNSPLHF.

This sequence joins TRBV5-5 and TRBJ2-7; 12 nucleotides align to TRBD2. The trim removed 4 bases at V and 2 bases at J, leaving 1 base unmatched. There are 14 residues in the CDR3. Looked up from germline, CDR1 is SGHKS and CDR2 is YYEKEE (reference sequence). The CDR3 protein is CASSRLAGAYEQYF. The CDR3 DNA reads as TGTGCCAGCAGCCGACTAGCGGGGGCCTACGAGCAGTACTTC.

The chain uses TRBV19 and TRBJ1-1; D uncertain. Germline CDR1 is LNHDA and CDR2 is SQIVND (reference sequence). This CDR3 contains 14 residues. Trimming removed 3 bases from V and 1 base from J, with 9 bases in between. Here the CDR3 DNA reads TGTGCCAGTAGTATTCTGTTGGCGAACACTGAAGCTTTCTTT. Its protein is CASSILLANTEAFF.

This sequence joins TRBV4-1 and TRBJ1-2, with 11 positions matching TRBD1. J gave up 1 base and V 7 bases, and 5 bases lay outside the gene matches. The CDR3 has 15 amino acids. Germline CDR1 MGHRA, CDR2 YSYEKL. The DNA of the CDR3 is TGCGCCAGCACCCTCGGGACAGGGGGTAACTATGGCTACACCTTC. Protein product: CASTLGTGGNYGYTF.

As to this clone: A read error likely explains this, since a far larger clone differs by one base. The identical CDR3 is also encoded by other nucleotide sequences in the sample. The V and J genes are TRBV6-5 and TRBJ2-7; 8 bases match TRBD2. The trim removed 0 bases at V and 0 bases at J, leaving 1 base unmatched. The germline CDR1 and CDR2 sequences are MNHEY and SVGAGI. The length of the CDR3 is 15 residues. The CDR3 DNA reads TGTGCCAGCAGTTACTCGCTAGCGGGCTCCTACGAGCAGTACTTC. This translates into CASSYSLAGSYEQYF.

CDR3 sequence: CASSFRTGELFF. As DNA, the CDR3 is TGTGCCAGCAGCTTTCGCACCGGGGAGCTGTTTTTT. The chain links TRBV7-2 to TRBJ2-2; D gene unclear. The CDR3 is 12 amino acids. V was trimmed by 3 bases and J by 4 bases, leaving 3 bases between them. Per germline, CDR1 SGHTA and CDR2 FQGNSA.

This rearrangement joins TRBV10-3 to TRBJ2-3; 11 nucleotides line up with TRBD2. The trim removed 2 bases at V and 2 bases at J, leaving 3 bases unmatched. The germline gives CDR1 ENHRY, CDR2 SYGVKD. This CDR3 has 16 residues. Here the CDR3 reads CAISETSGGSTDTQYF. For the CDR3, the DNA is TGTGCCATCAGTGAGACTAGCGGGGGCTCCACAGATACGCAGTATTTT.

This clone was observed a few times. This rearrangement joins TRBV5-4 to TRBJ2-1; 8 bases match TRBD1. The CDR3 spans 15 residues. CDR1 and CDR2 (germline): SGHNT, YYREEE (reference sequence). The trim removed 1 base at V and 7 bases at J, leaving 7 bases unmatched. CDR3 amino acids: CASSLWAGGKNEQFF. CDR3 bases: TGTGCCAGCAGCTTGTGGGCAGGGGGCAAGAATGAGCAGTTCTTC.

CDR3 DNA sequence: TGTGCTAGTGGGCAAGGAGGGTATGACAATCAGCCCCAGCATTTT. As protein: CASGQGGYDNQPQHF. The V call is TRBV12-5, the J call TRBJ1-5; no clear D. Germline CDR1 LGHNT, CDR2 FRNRAP. Trimming left V 6 bases short and J 3 bases short, with 15 bases between. This CDR3 contains 15 residues.

CDR3 sequence: CASSQTPVRGNYGYTF. In DNA, the CDR3 is TGCGCCAGCAGCCAAACGCCAGTCAGGGGTAACTATGGCTACACCTTC. The gene calls are TRBV4-1 and TRBJ1-2, with D perhaps matching TRBD1 (6 bases). The CDR3 covers 16 residues. The germline V gene encodes CDR1 MGHRA and CDR2 YSYEKL. Trimming removed 2 bases from V and 1 base from J, with 14 bases in between.

The sample holds a few counts of this clone. CDR3 nucleotide sequence: TGTGCCAGCAGCTCAGGACATAACGTCGGCACAGATACGCAGTATTTT. Protein product: CASSSGHNVGTDTQYF. The chain links TRBV9 to TRBJ2-3; tentatively, D is TRBD1 (5 bases). CDR1 and CDR2 from the germline V gene are SGDLS and YYNGEE. The CDR3 totals 16 residues. V dropped 4 bases and J dropped 1 base, with 16 bases sitting between them. Filled out from reference TRBV9 and TRBJ2-3, the complete variable domain reads DSGVTQTPKHLITATGQRVTLRCSPRSGDLSVYWYQQSLDQGLQFLIQYYNGEERAKGNILERFSAQQFPDLHSELNLSSLELGDSALYFCASSSGHNVGTDTQYFGPGTRLTVL.

This clone was observed a handful of times. V and J are TRBV7-2 and TRBJ2-1; 8 nucleotides line up with TRBD2. With V trimmed by 0 bases and J by 3 bases, 1 base remained unmatched. The CDR3 runs 15 residues. Germline loops: CDR1 SGHTA, CDR2 FQGNSA. In DNA form, the CDR3 reads TGTGCCAGCAGCTTAGCTAGCGGGGTCTACAATGAGCAGTTCTTC. It translates to CASSLASGVYNEQFF.

V usage is TRBV18 and J usage is TRBJ2-4; 12 bases match TRBD1. Germline values: CDR1 KGHSH, CDR2 LQKENI. The CDR3 covers 19 residues. Trimming at V came to 3 bases and at J to 5 bases, leaving 14 bases not matched to a gene. CDR3 in amino acids: CASSPGTGGPGGTQNIQYF. Here the CDR3 DNA reads TGTGCCAGCTCACCCGGGACAGGGGGCCCCGGGGGGACTCAAAACATTCAGTACTTC. Full variable domain (remainder filled in from reference TRBV18 and TRBJ2-4): NAGVMQNPRHLVRRRGQEARLRCSPMKGHSHVYWYRQLPEEGLKFMVYLQKENIIDESGMPKERFSAEFPKEGPSILRIQQVVRGDSAAYFCASSPGTGGPGGTQNIQYFGAGTRLSVL.

The chain has TRBV6-5 and TRBJ1-5; D unresolved. Trimming took off 4 bases at V and 4 bases at J, with 5 bases between the two ends. The CDR3 contains 12 residues. Germline lookup yields CDR1 MNHEY and CDR2 SVGAGI. CDR3 residues: CASSSPNQPQHF. CDR3 nucleotide sequence: TGTGCCAGCAGTTCCCCGAATCAGCCCCAGCATTTT.

V is TRBV27 and J is TRBJ1-2; 7 bases align to TRBD1. The length of the CDR3 is 17 residues. The V and J ends lost 5 bases and 0 bases, in that order; junction bases with no gene match: 12. Germline CDR1 is MNHEY and CDR2 is SMNVEV (reference sequence). CDR3 in amino acids: CASSRFTGTAANYGYTF. In DNA form, the CDR3 reads TGTGCCAGCAGTCGCTTCACCGGGACAGCTGCTAACTATGGCTACACCTTC.

The chain has TRBV29-1 and TRBJ1-2; D remains ambiguous. Trimming stripped 3 bases from V and 8 bases from J, with 10 bases between. The CDR3 totals 11 residues. Germline CDR1 reads SQVTM; CDR2 reads ANQGSEA. CDR3 protein: CSVESGRGYTF. In DNA, the CDR3 is TGCAGCGTTGAGTCGGGGAGGGGCTACACCTTC.

This clone came up a few times. J is TRBJ1-1 and V is TRBV7-9, with a weak D call TRBD1 (6 bases). The CDR3 consists of 16 residues. The ends were cut back, 1 base at V and 1 base at J, with 13 bases in the middle. Germline lookup yields CDR1 SEHNR and CDR2 FQNEAQ (reference sequence). For the CDR3, the DNA is TGTGCCAGCAGCTTAGTTTCCGGGACACCGAACACTGAAGCTTTCTTT. As protein: CASSLVSGTPNTEAFF. The whole variable domain, remainder taken from reference TRBV7-9 and TRBJ1-1, is DTGVSQNPRHKITKRGQNVTFRCDPISEHNRLYWYRQTLGQGPEFLTYFQNEAQLEKSRLLSDRFSAERPKGSFSTLEIQRTEQGDSAMYLCASSLVSGTPNTEAFFGQGTRLTVV.

V gene TRBV11-2 combines with J gene TRBJ1-1; no definite D call. There are 13 residues in the CDR3. Germline assignment: CDR1 SGHAT and CDR2 FQNNGV. V was cut by 7 bases and J by 1 base, with 10 bases left in between. CDR3 nucleotide sequence: TGTGCCAGCACCTACTCTTGGAACACTGAAGCTTTCTTT. Translated: CASTYSWNTEAFF.

The chain has TRBV12-5 and TRBJ1-4; TRBD1 aligns across 8 bases. Germline loops: CDR1 LGHNT, CDR2 FRNRAP. The CDR3 runs 14 residues. V lost 2 bases, J lost 8 bases, and 4 bases stayed unmatched. CDR3 nucleotides: TGTGCTAGTGGTTTGTTAGCAGGGGGCGAAAAACTGTTTTTT. It yields the protein CASGLLAGGEKLFF.

The CDR3 nucleotides read TGTGCCAGCAGCCCGGACAGCCGGAGCCACTATGGCTACACCTTC. Its protein is CASSPDSRSHYGYTF. The chain has TRBV5-4 and TRBJ1-2; maybe TRBD1 (6 bases). Germline values: CDR1 SGHNT, CDR2 YYREEE (reference sequence). This CDR3 has 15 residues. Trimming removed 4 bases from V and 3 bases from J, with 16 bases in between.

V is TRBV18 and J is TRBJ1-4; 7 positions agree with TRBD1. Germline V gene data show CDR1 as KGHSH and CDR2 as LQKENI. The CDR3 runs 15 residues. J gave up 4 bases and V 2 bases, and 4 bases lay outside the gene matches. The CDR3 loop reads CASSPEDRYNEKLFF. The CDR3 DNA is TGTGCCAGCTCACCAGAGGACAGGTATAATGAAAAACTGTTTTTT. Filled out from reference TRBV18 and TRBJ1-4, the complete variable domain reads NAGVMQNPRHLVRRRGQEARLRCSPMKGHSHVYWYRQLPEEGLKFMVYLQKENIIDESGMPKERFSAEFPKEGPSILRIQQVVRGDSAAYFCASSPEDRYNEKLFFGSGTQLSVL.

In this sample, this clone turned up a few times. This chain joins TRBV2 and TRBJ1-5; 8 nucleotides agree with TRBD1. CDR3 length equals 13 residues. The ends lost 6 bases at V and 5 bases at J; junction bases unmatched: 3. Germline assignment: CDR1 SNHLY and CDR2 FYNNEI. As DNA, the CDR3 is TGTGCCAGCAGAGACAGGGGCGATCAGCCCCAGCATTTT. Amino acids: CASRDRGDQPQHF.